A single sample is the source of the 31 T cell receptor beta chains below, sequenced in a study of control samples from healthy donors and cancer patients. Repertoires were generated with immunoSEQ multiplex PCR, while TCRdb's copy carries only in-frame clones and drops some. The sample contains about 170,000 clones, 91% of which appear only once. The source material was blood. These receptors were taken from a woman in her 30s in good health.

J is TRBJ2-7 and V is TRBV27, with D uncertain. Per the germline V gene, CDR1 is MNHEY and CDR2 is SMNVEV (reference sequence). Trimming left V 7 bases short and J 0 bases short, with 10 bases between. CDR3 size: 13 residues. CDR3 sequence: CASKRHSSYEQYF. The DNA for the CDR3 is TGTGCCAGCAAAAGACACAGCTCCTACGAGCAGTACTTC.

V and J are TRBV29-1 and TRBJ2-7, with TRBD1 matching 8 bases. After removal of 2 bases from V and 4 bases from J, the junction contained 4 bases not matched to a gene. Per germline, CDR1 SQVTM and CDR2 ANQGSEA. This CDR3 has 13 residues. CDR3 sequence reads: CSVERTGRYEQYF. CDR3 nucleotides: TGCAGCGTTGAAAGGACAGGGCGGTACGAGCAGTACTTC.

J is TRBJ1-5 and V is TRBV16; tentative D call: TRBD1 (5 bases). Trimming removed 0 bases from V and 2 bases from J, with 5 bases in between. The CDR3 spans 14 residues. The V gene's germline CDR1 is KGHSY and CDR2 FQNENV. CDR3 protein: CASSQSGGNQPQHF. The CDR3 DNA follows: TGTGCCAGCAGCCAATCGGGGGGCAATCAGCCCCAGCATTTT.

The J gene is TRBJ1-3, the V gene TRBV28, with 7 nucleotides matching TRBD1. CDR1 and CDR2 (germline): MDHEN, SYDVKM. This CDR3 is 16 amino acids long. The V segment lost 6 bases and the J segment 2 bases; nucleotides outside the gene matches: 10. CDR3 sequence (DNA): TGTGCCAGCAGACACCGAGGGGGCGATCCTGGAAACACCATATATTTT. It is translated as CASRHRGGDPGNTIYF.

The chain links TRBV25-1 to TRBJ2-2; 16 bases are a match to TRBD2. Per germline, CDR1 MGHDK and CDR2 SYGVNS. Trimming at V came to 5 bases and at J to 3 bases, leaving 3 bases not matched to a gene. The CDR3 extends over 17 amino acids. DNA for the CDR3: TGTGCCAGCAGTTCGGGACTAGCGGGAGGGTACACCGGGGAGCTGTTTTTT. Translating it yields CASSSGLAGGYTGELFF.

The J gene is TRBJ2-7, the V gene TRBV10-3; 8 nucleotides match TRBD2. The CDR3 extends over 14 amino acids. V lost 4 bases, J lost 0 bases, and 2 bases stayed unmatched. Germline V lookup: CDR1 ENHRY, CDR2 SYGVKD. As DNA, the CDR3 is TGTGCCATCAGTGTAACTAGCGGCTCCTACGAGCAGTACTTC. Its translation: CAISVTSGSYEQYF.

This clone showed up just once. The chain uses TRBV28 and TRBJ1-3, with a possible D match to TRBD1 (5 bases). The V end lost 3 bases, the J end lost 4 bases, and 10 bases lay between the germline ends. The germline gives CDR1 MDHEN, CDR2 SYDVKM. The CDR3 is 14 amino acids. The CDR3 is CASSLGGTGNTIYF. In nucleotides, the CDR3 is TGTGCCAGCAGTTTGGGGGGGACGGGAAACACCATATATTTT.

CDR3 DNA: TGTGCCAGTAGTATTACTGGACAGTATAATGAAAAACTGTTTTTT. Amino acids: CASSITGQYNEKLFF. This rearrangement joins TRBV19 to TRBJ1-4; D is perhaps TRBD1 (6 bases). Germline-derived CDR1 and CDR2 are LNHDA and SQIVND (reference sequence). V was trimmed by 3 bases and J by 4 bases, leaving 12 bases between them. CDR3 size: 15 residues.

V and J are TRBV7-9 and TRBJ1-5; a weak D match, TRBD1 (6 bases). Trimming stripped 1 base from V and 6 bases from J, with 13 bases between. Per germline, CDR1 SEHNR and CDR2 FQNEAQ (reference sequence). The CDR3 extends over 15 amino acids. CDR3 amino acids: CASSLVGGRGQPQHF. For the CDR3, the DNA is TGTGCCAGCAGCTTAGTTGGGGGGCGCGGTCAGCCCCAGCATTTT.

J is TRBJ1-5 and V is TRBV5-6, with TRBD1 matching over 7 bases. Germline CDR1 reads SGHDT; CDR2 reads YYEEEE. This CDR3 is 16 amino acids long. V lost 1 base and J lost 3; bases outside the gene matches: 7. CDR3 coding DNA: TGTGCCAGCAGCTTGTTGGGCAGGGGGGACAATCAGCCCCAGCATTTT. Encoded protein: CASSLLGRGDNQPQHF.

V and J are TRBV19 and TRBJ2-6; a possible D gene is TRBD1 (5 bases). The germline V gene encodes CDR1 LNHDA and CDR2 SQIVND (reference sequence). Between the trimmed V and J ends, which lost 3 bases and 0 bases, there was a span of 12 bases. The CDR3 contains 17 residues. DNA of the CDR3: TGTGCCAGTAGTATCCAGGGCCTAAGCTCTGGGGCCAACGTCCTGACTTTC. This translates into CASSIQGLSSGANVLTF.

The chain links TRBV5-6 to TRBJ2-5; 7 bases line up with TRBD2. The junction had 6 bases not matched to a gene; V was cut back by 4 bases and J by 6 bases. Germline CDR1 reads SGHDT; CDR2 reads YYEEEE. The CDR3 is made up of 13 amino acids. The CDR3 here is CASSRQGGKTQYF. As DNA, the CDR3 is TGTGCCAGCAGCCGCCAGGGAGGGAAGACCCAGTACTTC.

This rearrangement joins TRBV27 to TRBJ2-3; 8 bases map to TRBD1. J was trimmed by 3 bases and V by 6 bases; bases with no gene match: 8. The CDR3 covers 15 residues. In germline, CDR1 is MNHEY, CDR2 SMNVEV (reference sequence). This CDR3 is CASRIRTGITDTQYF. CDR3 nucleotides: TGTGCCAGCAGGATTCGGACAGGGATTACAGATACGCAGTATTTT.

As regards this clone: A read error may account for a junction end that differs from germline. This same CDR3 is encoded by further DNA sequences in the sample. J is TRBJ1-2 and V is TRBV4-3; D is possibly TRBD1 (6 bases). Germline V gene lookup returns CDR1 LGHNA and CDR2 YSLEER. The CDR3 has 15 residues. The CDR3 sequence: CASSQGQTSNYGYTF. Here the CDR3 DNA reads TGCGCCAGCAGTCAAGGACAGACCTCTAACTATGGCTACACCTTC.

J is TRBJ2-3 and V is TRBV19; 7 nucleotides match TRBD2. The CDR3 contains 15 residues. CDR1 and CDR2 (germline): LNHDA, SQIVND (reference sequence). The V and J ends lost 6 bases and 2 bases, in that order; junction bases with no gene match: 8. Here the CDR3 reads CASSPLALPTDTQYF. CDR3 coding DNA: TGTGCCAGTAGCCCACTAGCGCTGCCCACAGATACGCAGTATTTT.

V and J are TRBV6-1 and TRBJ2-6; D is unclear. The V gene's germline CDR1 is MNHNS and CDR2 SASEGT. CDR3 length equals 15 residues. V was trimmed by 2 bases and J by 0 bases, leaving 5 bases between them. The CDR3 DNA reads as TGTGCCAGCAGTGAAACTACCTCTGGGGCCAACGTCCTGACTTTC. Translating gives CASSETTSGANVLTF.

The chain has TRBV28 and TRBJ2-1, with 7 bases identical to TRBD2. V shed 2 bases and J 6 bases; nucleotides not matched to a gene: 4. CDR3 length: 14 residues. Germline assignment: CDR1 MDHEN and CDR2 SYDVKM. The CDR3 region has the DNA TGTGCCAGCAGTTTAGAACTAGCGTCCAATGAGCAGTTCTTC. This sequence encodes CASSLELASNEQFF.

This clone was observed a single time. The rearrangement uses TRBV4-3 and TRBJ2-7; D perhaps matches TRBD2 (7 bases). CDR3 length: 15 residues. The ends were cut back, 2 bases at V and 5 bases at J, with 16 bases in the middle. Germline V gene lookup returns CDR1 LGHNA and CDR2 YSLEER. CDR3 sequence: CASSQLGGRENEQYF. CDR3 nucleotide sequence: TGCGCCAGCAGCCAATTGGGGGGGCGCGAAAACGAGCAGTACTTC.

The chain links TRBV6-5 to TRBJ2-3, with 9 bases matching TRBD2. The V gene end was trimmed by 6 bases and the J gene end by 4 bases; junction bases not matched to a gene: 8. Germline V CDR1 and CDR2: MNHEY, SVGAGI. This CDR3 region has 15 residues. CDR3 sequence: CASRSLAGGPDTQYF. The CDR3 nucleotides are TGTGCCAGCAGGTCCCTGGCGGGAGGGCCAGATACGCAGTATTTT.

CDR3 sequence reads: CASGSSNTGELFF. CDR3 nucleotides: TGTGCCAGCGGTTCATCGAACACCGGGGAGCTGTTTTTT. The chain couples TRBV3-1 (or the pseudogene TRBV3-2) to TRBJ2-2; D is uncertain. The CDR3 contains 13 residues. V shed 8 bases and J shed 0 bases, with 7 bases lying between them. Germline CDR1 is LGHDT and CDR2 is YNNKEL (reference sequence).

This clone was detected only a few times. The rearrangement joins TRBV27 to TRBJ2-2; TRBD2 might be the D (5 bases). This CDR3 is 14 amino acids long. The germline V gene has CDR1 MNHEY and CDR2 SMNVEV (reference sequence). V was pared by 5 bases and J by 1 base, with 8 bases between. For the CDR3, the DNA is TGTGCCAGCAGTCGGACTGTGAACACCGGGGAGCTGTTTTTT. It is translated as CASSRTVNTGELFF.

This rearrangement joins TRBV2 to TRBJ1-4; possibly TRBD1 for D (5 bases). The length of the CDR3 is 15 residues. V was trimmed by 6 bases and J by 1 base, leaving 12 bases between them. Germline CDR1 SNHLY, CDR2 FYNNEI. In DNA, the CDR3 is TGTGCCAGCAGCGAGAACAGGAAAACTAATGAAAAACTGTTTTTT. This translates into CASSENRKTNEKLFF.

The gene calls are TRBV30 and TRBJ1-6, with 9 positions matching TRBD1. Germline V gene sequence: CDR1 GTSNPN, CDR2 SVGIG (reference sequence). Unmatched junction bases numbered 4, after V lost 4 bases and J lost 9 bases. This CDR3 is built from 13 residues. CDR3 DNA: TGTGCCTGGACGGGGGGACAGGGTTCACCCCTCCACTTT. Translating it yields CAWTGGQGSPLHF.

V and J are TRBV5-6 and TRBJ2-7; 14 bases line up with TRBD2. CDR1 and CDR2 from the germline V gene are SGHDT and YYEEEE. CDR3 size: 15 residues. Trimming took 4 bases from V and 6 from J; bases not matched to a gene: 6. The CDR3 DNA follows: TGTGCCAGCAGCCCCGGGACTAGCGGGAGTCTCGAGCAGTACTTC. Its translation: CASSPGTSGSLEQYF.

DNA of the CDR3: TGTGCCTGGGGGGGACAGGGAAGGACTGAAGCTTTCTTT. This encodes CAWGGQGRTEAFF. J is TRBJ1-1 and V is TRBV30; 9 bases are a match to TRBD1. The CDR3 has 13 residues. The germline V gene has CDR1 GTSNPN and CDR2 SVGIG (reference sequence). With V trimmed by 5 bases and J by 5 bases, 6 bases remained unmatched.

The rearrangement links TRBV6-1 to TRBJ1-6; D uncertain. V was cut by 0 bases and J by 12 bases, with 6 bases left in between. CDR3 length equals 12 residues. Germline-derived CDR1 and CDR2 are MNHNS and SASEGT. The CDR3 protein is CASSEAPRPLHF. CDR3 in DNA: TGTGCCAGCAGTGAAGCGCCGAGACCCCTCCACTTT.

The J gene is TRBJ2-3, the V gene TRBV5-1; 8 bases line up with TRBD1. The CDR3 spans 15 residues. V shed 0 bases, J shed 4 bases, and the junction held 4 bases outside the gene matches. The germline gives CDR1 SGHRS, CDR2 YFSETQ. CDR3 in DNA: TGCGCCAGCAGCTTGGTCCAGGGGGCGTCAGATACGCAGTATTTT. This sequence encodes CASSLVQGASDTQYF. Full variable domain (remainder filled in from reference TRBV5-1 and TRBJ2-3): KAGVTQTPRYLIKTRGQQVTLSCSPISGHRSVSWYQQTPGQGLQFLFEYFSETQRNKGNFPGRFSGRQFSNSRSEMNVSTLELGDSALYLCASSLVQGASDTQYFGPGTRLTVL.

The CDR3 sequence is CASSLAGAYYGYTF. DNA for the CDR3: TGCGCCAGCAGCTTGGCGGGGGCCTACTATGGCTACACCTTC. This rearrangement joins TRBV5-1 to TRBJ1-2; perhaps TRBD1 as D (6 bases). Trimming removed 0 bases at V and 3 bases at J, with 9 bases between. CDR3 size: 14 residues. The V gene's germline CDR1 is SGHRS and CDR2 YFSETQ.

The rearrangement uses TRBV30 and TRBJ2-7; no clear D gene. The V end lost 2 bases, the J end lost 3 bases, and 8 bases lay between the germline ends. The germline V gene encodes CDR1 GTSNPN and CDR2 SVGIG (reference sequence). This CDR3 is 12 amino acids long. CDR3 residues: CAWSKSGYEQYF. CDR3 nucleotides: TGTGCCTGGAGTAAGTCGGGCTACGAGCAGTACTTC.

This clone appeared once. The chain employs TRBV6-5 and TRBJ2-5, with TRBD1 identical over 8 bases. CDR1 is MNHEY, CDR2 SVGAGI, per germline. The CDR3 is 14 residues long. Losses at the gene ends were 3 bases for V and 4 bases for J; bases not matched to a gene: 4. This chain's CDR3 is CASSYNRGRETQYF. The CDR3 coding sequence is TGTGCCAGCAGTTATAACAGGGGGAGAGAGACCCAGTACTTC.

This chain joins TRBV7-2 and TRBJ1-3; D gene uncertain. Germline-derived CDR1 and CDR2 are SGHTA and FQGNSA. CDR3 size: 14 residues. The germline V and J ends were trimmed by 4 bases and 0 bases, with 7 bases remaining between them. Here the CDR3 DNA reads TGTGCCAGCAGCTCCGGACCCTCTGGAAACACCATATATTTT. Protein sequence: CASSSGPSGNTIYF. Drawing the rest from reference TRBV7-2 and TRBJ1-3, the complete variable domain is GAGVSQSPSNKVTEKGKDVELRCDPISGHTALYWYRQSLGQGLEFLIYFQGNSAPDKSGLPSDRFSAERTGGSVSTLTIQRTQQEDSAVYLCASSSGPSGNTIYFGEGSWLTVV.